This T cell receptor (beta chain) was captured by sequencing in a study of T-cell memory formation after mild COVID-19. A few counts support this clonotype. The antigen is unknown. cDNA libraries for TCR alpha and TCR beta, carrying sample barcodes and UMIs, came from 5'RACE with constant-segment primers. TCRdb re-analysed the 5' RACE reads in MiXCR, keeping a single row per CDR3 protein. The sample records roughly 180,000 distinct CDR3 sequences, roughly 11% being singletons. Study-wide findings and caveats: In pre-infection memory, a portion of responding clones appeared, which suggested that cross-reactive memory joined.

This receptor was obtained from a man between 18 and 35 years old who had mild COVID-19 (a few samples of this study predate the infection). Cell type and time point are not known. Sequencing was performed on PBMCs or a T cell subset sorted from them (not recorded which).

The CDR3 sequence is CSARLGVSYNEQFF. Here the CDR3 DNA reads TGCAGTGCTAGGTTGGGGGTTTCCTACAATGAGCAGTTCTTC. The chain recombines TRBV20-1 with TRBJ2-1; D may correspond to TRBD1 or TRBD2 (5 bases each). CDR3 length: 14 amino acids. Trimming stripped 3 bases from V and 1 base from J, with 10 bases between. In germline, CDR1 is DFQATT, CDR2 SNEGSKA (reference sequence).